The clone carrying this TCR beta chain was recorded once. Its matching antigen is unknown. Clones were read by immunoSEQ multiplex PCR, and TCRdb kept only the in-frame ones, dropping some. The data contain about 58,000 clones, approximately 89% of them seen just once; the ten biggest clones take up approximately 3.8%. The source of the sample is a study of identifying expanded T cells in peripheral blood. Study-wide results and caveats: Clone count variance between roughly two-week samples rose with total template count. Roughly 1.2 clones differed between technical replicates, versus approximately 16 and 20 over time.

During the collection period, no donor immune events like infections were recorded. Trimming at V came to 6 bases and at J to 11 bases, leaving 13 bases not matched to a gene. The CDR3 has 13 amino acids. Per the germline V gene, CDR1 is SQVTM and CDR2 is ANQGSEA. The material sequenced was blood. V and J are TRBV29-1 and TRBJ1-5; 7 bases are a match to TRBD1. The TCR originated in a person aged 18 to 75 in good health. This CDR3 is CSVSIGGTETQHF. As DNA, the CDR3 is TGCAGCGTGTCAATTGGTGGGACAGAGACCCAGCATTTT.